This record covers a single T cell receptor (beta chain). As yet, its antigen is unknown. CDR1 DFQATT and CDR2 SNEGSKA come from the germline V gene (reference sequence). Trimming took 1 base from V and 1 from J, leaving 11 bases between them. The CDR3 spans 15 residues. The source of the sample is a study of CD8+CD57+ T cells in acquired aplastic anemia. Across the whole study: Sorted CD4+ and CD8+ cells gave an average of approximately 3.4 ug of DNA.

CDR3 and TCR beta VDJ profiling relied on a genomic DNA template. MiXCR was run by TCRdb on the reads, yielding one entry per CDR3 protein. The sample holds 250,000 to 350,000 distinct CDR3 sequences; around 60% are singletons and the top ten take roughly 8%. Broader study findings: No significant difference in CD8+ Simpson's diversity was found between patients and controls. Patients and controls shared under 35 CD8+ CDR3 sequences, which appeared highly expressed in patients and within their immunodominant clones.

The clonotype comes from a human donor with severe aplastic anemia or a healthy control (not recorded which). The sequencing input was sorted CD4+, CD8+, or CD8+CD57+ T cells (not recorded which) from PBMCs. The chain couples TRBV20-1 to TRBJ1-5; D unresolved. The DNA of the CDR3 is TGCAGTGCTAGAGCCCTATGGGGAAGCAATCAGCCCCAGCATTTT. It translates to CSARALWGSNQPQHF.